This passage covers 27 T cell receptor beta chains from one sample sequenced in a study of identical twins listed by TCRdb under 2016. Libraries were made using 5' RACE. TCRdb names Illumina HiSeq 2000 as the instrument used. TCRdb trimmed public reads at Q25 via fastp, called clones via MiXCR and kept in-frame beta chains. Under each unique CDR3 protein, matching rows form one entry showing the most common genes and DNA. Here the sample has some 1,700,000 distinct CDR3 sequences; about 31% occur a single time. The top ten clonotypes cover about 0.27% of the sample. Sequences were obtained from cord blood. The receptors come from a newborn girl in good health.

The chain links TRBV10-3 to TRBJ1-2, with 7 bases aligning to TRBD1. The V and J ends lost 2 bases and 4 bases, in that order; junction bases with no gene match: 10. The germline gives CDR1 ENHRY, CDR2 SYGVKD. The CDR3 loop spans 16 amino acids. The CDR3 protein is CAISEGRATGSYGYTF. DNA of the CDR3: TGTGCCATCAGTGAGGGACGGGCGACAGGGTCCTATGGCTACACCTTC.

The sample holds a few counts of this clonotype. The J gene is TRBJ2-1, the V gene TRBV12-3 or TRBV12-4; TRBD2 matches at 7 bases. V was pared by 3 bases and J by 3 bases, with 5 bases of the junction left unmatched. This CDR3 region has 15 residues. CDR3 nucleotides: TGTGCCAGCAGTTTTAGCGGGTACCTCTACAATGAGCAGTTCTTC. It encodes CASSFSGYLYNEQFF.

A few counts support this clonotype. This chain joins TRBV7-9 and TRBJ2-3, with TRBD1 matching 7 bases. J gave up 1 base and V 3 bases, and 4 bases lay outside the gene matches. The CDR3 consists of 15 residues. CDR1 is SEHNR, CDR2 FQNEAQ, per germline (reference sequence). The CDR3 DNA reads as TGTGCCAGCAGCTTTTGGGGGACAGGCACAGATACGCAGTATTTT. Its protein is CASSFWGTGTDTQYF.

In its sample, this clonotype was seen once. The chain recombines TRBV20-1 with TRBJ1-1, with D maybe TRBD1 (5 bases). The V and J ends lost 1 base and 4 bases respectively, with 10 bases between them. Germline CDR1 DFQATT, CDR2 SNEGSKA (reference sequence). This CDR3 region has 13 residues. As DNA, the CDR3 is TGCAGTGCTAGAGGGTGGCAGGGCACTGAAGCTTTCTTT. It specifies CSARGWQGTEAFF.

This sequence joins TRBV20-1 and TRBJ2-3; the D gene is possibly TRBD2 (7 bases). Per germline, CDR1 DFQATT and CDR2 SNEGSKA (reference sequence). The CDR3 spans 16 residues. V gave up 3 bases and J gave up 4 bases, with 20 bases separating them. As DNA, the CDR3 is TGCAGTGCTAGTCTCACTAGGGGGGGGGGATCAGATACGCAGTATTTT. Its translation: CSASLTRGGGSDTQYF.

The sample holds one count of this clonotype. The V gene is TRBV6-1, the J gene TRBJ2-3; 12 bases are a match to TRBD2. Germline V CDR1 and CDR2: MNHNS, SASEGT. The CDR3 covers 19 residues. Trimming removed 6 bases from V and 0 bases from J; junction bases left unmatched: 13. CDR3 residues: CASRRDASGRATSTDTQYF. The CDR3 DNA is TGTGCCAGCAGGAGGGATGCTAGCGGGAGGGCTACTAGCACAGATACGCAGTATTTT.

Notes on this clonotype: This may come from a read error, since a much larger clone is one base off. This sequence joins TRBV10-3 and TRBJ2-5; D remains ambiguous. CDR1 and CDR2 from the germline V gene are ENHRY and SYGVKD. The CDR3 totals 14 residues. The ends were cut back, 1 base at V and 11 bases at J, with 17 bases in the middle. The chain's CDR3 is CAISELDARNEQYF. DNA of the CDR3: TGTGCCATCAGTGAGTTAGACGCCCGAAATGAGCAGTACTTC.

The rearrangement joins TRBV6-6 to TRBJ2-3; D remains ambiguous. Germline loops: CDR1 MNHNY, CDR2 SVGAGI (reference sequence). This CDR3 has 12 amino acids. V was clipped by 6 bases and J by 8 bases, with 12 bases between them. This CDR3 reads CASRDPPRTQYF. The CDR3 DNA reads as TGTGCCAGCAGGGACCCCCCACGTACGCAGTATTTT.

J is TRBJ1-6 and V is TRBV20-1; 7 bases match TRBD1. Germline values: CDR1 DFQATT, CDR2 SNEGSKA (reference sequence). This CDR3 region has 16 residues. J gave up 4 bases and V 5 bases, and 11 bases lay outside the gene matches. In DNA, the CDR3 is TGCAGTGCTTCTTCCCCGGACAGGCGATATAATTCACCCCTCCACTTT. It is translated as CSASSPDRRYNSPLHF.

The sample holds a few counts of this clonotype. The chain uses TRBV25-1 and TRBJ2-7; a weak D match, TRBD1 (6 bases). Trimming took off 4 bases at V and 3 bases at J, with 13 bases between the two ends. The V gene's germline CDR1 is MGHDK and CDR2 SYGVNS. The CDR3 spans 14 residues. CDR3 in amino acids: CASSASLGGYEQYF. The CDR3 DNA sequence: TGTGCCAGCAGTGCCTCATTAGGGGGCTACGAGCAGTACTTC.

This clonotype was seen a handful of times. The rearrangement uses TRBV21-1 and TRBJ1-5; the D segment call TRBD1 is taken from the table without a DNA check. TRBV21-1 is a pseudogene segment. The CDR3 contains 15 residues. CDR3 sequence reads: CASSKVGTNNQPQHF. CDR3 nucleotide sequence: TGTGCCAGCAGCAAAGTGGGGACGAACAATCAGCCCCAGCATTTT.

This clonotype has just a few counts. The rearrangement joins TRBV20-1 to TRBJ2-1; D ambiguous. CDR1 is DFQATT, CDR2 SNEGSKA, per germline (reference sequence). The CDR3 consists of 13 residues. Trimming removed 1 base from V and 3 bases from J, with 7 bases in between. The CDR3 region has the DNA TGCAGTGCTAGAGTAGGAAACTACAATGAGCAGTTCTTC. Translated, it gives CSARVGNYNEQFF.

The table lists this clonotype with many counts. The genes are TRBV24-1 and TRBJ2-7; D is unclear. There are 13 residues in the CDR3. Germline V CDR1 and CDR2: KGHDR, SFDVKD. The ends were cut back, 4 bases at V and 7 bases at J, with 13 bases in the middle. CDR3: CATSDLIDAEQYF. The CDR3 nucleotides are TGTGCCACCAGTGACCTAATTGACGCTGAGCAGTACTTC.

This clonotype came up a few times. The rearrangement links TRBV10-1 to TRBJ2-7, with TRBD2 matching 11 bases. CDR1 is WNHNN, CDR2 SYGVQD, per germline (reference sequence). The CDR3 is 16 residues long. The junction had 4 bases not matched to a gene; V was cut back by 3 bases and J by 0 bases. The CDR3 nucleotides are TGCGCCAGCAGTGAACTGACTAGCGGGGCCTCCTACGAGCAGTACTTC. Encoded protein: CASSELTSGASYEQYF.

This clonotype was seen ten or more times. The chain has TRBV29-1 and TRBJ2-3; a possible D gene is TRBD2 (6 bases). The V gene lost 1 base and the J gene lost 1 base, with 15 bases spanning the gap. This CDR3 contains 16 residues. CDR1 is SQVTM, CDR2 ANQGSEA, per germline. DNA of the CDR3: TGCAGCGTTGAAGGGGGGGAACAAAGCGGCACAGATACGCAGTATTTT. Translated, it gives CSVEGGEQSGTDTQYF.

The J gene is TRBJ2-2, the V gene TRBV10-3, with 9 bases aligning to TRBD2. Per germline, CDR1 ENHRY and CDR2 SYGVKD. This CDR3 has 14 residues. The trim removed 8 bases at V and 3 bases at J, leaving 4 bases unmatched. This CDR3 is CAISRGGDTGELFF. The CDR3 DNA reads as TGTGCCATCTCCCGCGGGGGGGACACCGGGGAGCTGTTTTTT.

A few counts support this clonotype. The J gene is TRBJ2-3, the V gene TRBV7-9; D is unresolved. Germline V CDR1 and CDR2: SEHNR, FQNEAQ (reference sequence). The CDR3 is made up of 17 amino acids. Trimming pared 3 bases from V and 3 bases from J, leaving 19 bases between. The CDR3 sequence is CASSFTLTSAATDTQYF. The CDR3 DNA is TGTGCCAGCAGCTTTACCCTCACATCTGCGGCTACAGATACGCAGTATTTT.

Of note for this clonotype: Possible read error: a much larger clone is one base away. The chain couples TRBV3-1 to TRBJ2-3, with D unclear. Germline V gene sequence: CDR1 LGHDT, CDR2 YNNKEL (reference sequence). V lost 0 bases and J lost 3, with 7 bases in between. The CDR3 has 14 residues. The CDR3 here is CASSQEPRTDTQYF. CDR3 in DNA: TGTGCCAGCAGCCAAGAACCTAGAACAGATACGCAGTATTTT.

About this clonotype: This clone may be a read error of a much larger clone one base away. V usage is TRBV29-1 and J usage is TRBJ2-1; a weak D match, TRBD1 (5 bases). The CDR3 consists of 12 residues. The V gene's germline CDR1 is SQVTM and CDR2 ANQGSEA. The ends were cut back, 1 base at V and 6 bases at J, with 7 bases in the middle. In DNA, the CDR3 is TGCAGCGTTGAAGTTGGGGCCAATGAGCAGTTCTTC. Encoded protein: CSVEVGANEQFF.

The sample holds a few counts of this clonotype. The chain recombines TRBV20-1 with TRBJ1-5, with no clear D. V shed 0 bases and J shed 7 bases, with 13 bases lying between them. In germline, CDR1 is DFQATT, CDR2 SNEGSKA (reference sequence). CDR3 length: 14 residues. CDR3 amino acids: CSARESMAGQPQHF. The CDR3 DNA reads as TGCAGTGCTAGAGAGTCGATGGCGGGCCAGCCCCAGCATTTT.

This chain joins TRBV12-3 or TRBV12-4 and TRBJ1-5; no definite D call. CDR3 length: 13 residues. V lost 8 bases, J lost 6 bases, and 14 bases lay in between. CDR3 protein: CASAQRYSQPQHF. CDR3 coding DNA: TGTGCCAGCGCCCAACGGTACAGTCAGCCCCAGCATTTT.

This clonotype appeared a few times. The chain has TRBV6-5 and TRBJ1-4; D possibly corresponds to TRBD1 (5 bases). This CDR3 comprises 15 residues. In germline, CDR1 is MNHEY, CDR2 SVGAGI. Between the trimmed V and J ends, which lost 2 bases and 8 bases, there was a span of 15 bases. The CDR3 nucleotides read TGTGCCAGCAGTTACCGGGACTCCCGAGGGGAAAAACTGTTTTTT. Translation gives CASSYRDSRGEKLFF.

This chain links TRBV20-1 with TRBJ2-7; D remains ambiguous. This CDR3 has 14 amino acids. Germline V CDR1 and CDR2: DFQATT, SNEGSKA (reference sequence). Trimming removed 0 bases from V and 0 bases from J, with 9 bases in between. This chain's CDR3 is CSAREPYHSYEQYF. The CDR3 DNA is TGCAGTGCTAGAGAGCCTTATCACTCCTACGAGCAGTACTTC.

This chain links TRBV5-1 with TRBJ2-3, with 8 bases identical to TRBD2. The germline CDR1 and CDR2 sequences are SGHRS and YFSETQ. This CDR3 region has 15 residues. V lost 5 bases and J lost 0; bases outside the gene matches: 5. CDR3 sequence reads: CASSSGASSTDTQYF. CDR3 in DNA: TGCGCCAGCAGTAGCGGGGCCTCTAGCACAGATACGCAGTATTTT.

This CDR3 reads CASGAGYTGELFF. In nucleotides, the CDR3 is TGTGCCAGCGGAGCGGGGTACACCGGGGAGCTGTTTTTT. The chain uses TRBV3-1 and TRBJ2-2; the match to TRBD2 covers 7 bases. Trimming took 8 bases from V and 3 from J; bases not matched to a gene: 3. The germline CDR1 and CDR2 sequences are LGHDT and YNNKEL (reference sequence). This CDR3 region has 13 residues. The full variable domain, with the rest looked up from reference TRBV3-1 and TRBJ2-2, is DTAVSQTPKYLVTQMGNDKSIKCEQNLGHDTMYWYKQDSKKFLKIMFSYNNKELIINETVPNRFSPKSPDKAHLNLHINSLELGDSAVYFCASGAGYTGELFFGEGSRLTVL.

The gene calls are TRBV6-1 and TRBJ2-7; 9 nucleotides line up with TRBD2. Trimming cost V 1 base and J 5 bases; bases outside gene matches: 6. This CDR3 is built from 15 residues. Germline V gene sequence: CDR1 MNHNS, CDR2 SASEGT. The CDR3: CASSEVASGANEQYF. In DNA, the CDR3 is TGTGCCAGCAGTGAAGTGGCTAGCGGGGCCAACGAGCAGTACTTC.

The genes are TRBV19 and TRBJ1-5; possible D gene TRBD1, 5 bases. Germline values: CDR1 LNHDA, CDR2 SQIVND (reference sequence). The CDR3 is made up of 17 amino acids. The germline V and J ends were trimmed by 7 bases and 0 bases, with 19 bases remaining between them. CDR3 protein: CASTALWGDHSNQPQHF. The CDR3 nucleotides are TGTGCCAGTACCGCTCTATGGGGGGACCATAGCAATCAGCCCCAGCATTTT.